This T cell receptor beta chain was retrieved from a study of T cells in localized non-small cell lung cancer. This clone was counted only a few times. Its antigen is unknown. Findings and limits, study-wide: Adjacent uninvolved lung tissue had the highest T cell clonality, exceeding tumor.

The method was immunoSEQ multiplex PCR; TCRdb's version includes in-frame clones alone and lacks a portion of them. The profile shows 15,000 to 25,000 clones, 83% of them singletons. The receptor was isolated from a man aged 40 to 70 with stage I lung adenocarcinoma. Sequences were derived from peripheral blood, sampled before any cancer treatment.

The CDR3 loop reads CASSRNTGTGGFNSPLHF. DNA of the CDR3: TGCGCCAGCAGCCGAAATACCGGGACAGGGGGATTTAATTCACCCCTCCACTTT. The V call is TRBV4-1, the J call TRBJ1-6; 11 nucleotides line up with TRBD1. Germline assignment: CDR1 MGHRA and CDR2 YSYEKL. The V gene end was trimmed by 4 bases and the J gene end by 6 bases; junction bases not matched to a gene: 11. The CDR3 consists of 18 residues.